What follows is one T cell receptor (beta chain) and its context. V was pared by 0 bases and J by 0 bases, with 9 bases between. The CDR3 length is 17 residues. The germline gives CDR1 PRHDT, CDR2 FYEKMQ (reference sequence). This specimen comes from a study of cytomegalovirus exposure and HLA in healthy donors. The PCR used 60 Vbeta and 13 Jbeta primers. Profiled with immunoSEQ multiplex PCR; TCRdb holds only in-frame clones, not every one. The profile covers some 270,000 clones, with around 90% appearing a single time and 1.7% taken by the ten largest. Material: PBMCs. This TCR derives from a girl aged 2-10 years in good health and CMV-seronegative. This chain connects TRBV13 to TRBJ2-6; D not certain. CDR3: CASSLGLSSSGANVLTF. The DNA for the CDR3 is TGTGCCAGCAGCTTAGGCTTATCGAGCTCTGGGGCCAACGTCCTGACTTTC.